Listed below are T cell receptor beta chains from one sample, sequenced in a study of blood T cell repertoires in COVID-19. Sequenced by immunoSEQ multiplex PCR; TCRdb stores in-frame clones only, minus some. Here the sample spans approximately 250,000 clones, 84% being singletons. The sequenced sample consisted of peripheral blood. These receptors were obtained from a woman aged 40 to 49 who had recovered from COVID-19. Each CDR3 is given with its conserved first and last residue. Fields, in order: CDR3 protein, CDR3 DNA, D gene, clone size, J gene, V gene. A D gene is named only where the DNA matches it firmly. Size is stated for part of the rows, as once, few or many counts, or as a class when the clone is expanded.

CATETGVGNQPQHF TGTGCCACCGAGACAGGGGTCGGCAATCAGCCCCAGCATTTT TRBD1 - TRBJ1-5 TRBV10-3
CASISYWRGNNEQFF TGTGCCAGCATATCCTACTGGCGGGGGAACAATGAGCAGTTCTTC TRBD2 - TRBJ2-1 TRBV27
CASSQSRDTEAFF TGTGCCAGCTCCCAGTCCAGGGACACTGAAGCTTTCTTT - - TRBJ1-1 TRBV18
CASSPGQIATNEKLFF TGTGCCAGCAGCCCGGGACAGATTGCAACTAATGAAAAACTGTTTTTT TRBD1 - TRBJ1-4 TRBV7-2
CASSLDPQGLTYEQYF TGCGCCAGCAGCTTGGATCCTCAGGGGTTGACCTACGAGCAGTACTTC - few TRBJ2-7 TRBV5-1
CASSPDGLNYEQYF TGTGCCAGCAGCCCGGACGGACTTAACTACGAGCAGTACTTC - - TRBJ2-7 TRBV4-2
CASSLSANPNSPLHF TGTGCCAGCAGCTTGAGTGCTAATCCGAATTCACCCCTCCACTTT - few TRBJ1-6 TRBV7-6
CASSRGQEVAYEQYF TGCGCCAGCAGCCGGGGACAGGAGGTGGCCTACGAGCAGTACTTC TRBD1 - TRBJ2-7 TRBV5-1
CASSAGTANSPLHF TGTGCCAGCAGCGCTGGGACAGCGAATTCACCCCTCCACTTT TRBD1 - TRBJ1-6 TRBV2
CASTDRNYGYTF TGTGCCAGCACAGACAGGAACTATGGCTACACCTTC - once TRBJ1-2 TRBV28
CASRPDRAGEQYF TGTGCCAGCAGACCCGACAGGGCCGGGGAGCAGTACTTC TRBD1 - TRBJ2-7 TRBV28
CATSDSGKGGNTIYF TGTGCCACCAGTGATTCCGGGAAAGGTGGAAACACCATATATTTT - - TRBJ1-3 TRBV24-1
CASSITAANEQFF TGTGCCAGTAGTATAACTGCGGCCAATGAGCAGTTCTTC - - TRBJ2-1 TRBV19
CASSGVRTGELFF TGTGCCAGCAGTGGAGTCCGAACGGGGGAGCTGTTTTTT - - TRBJ2-2 TRBV2
CAWSDRGPSPLHF TGTGCCTGGTCGGACAGGGGTCCCTCACCCCTCCACTTT TRBD1 - TRBJ1-6 TRBV30
CASSHDSFTDTQYF TGCGCCAGCAGCCACGACAGCTTCACAGATACGCAGTATTTT - - TRBJ2-3 TRBV5-1
CASSHPARGRGDSPLHF TGCGCCAGCAGCCATCCCGCTAGGGGCAGGGGGGATTCACCCCTCCACTTT TRBD1 once TRBJ1-6 TRBV4-1
CASSPRTGVATEAFF TGTGCCAGCAGTCCTCGGACAGGGGTAGCAACTGAAGCTTTCTTT TRBD1 once TRBJ1-1 TRBV28
CASSPGGSNEKLFF TGTGCCAGCAGCCCAGGGGGTAGTAATGAAAAACTGTTTTTT TRBD1 - TRBJ1-4 TRBV5-5
CASSFYSRVHSYEQYF TGTGCCAGCAGCTTCTACTCCCGGGTCCACTCCTACGAGCAGTACTTC - - TRBJ2-7 TRBV5-6
CASSLGASGNEQFF TGTGCCAGCAGCTTAGGGGCTAGCGGCAATGAGCAGTTCTTC TRBD2 - TRBJ2-1 TRBV11-2
CASSLVGGTSTDTQYF TGTGCCAGCAGCTTAGTGGGGGGGACGAGCACAGATACGCAGTATTTT TRBD2 - TRBJ2-3 TRBV7-8
CASSEGLSREQFF TGCGCCAGCAGCGAGGGACTCTCCCGGGAGCAGTTCTTC - - TRBJ2-1 TRBV4-1
CASSATSGVTGELFF TGTGCCAGCAGCGCTACTAGCGGGGTGACCGGGGAGCTGTTTTTT TRBD2 - TRBJ2-2 TRBV3-1/TRBV3-2
CASSPGSAEAFF TGTGCCAGCTCACCTGGGAGTGCTGAAGCTTTCTTT - - TRBJ1-1 TRBV18
CASNRIQGLWEQYF TGTGCCAGCAATAGGATCCAGGGTTTGTGGGAGCAGTACTTC - - TRBJ2-7 TRBV28
CASSLEDRGREQFF TGTGCCAGCAGCTTAGAGGACAGGGGACGTGAGCAGTTCTTC TRBD1 - TRBJ2-1 TRBV11-3
CASSSLLPLQDNEQFF TGTGCCAGCAGCTCGTTGCTCCCCCTACAGGACAATGAGCAGTTCTTC - - TRBJ2-1 TRBV11-2
CASSSGQSYGYTF TGTGCCAGCAGCTCCGGACAATCGTATGGCTACACCTTC - - TRBJ1-2 TRBV12-3/TRBV12-4
CASSLDYRGVSYNEQFF TGTGCCAGCAGCTTAGATTACCGCGGCGTCTCCTACAATGAGCAGTTCTTC - - TRBJ2-1 TRBV11-2
CASSLGQGNNQPQHF TGCGCCAGCAGCTTGGGACAGGGTAACAATCAGCCCCAGCATTTT TRBD1 - TRBJ1-5 TRBV5-1
CAWEKQTGTEGYTF TGTGCCTGGGAAAAACAAACCGGGACAGAGGGCTACACCTTC TRBD1 - TRBJ1-2 TRBV30
CASSEGQGSDEQYF TGTGCCAGCAGTGAGGGACAGGGGAGCGACGAGCAGTACTTC TRBD1 many TRBJ2-7 TRBV6-2/TRBV6-3
CASRGGDYGYTF TGTGCCAGCAGGGGGGGGGACTATGGCTACACCTTC - - TRBJ1-2 TRBV2
CATSESRGVAFF TGTGCCACCAGTGAATCCAGGGGGGTGGCTTTCTTT TRBD1 - TRBJ1-1 TRBV24-1